This TCR beta chain was observed in a study of shared clonotypes between healthy human individuals. Some clones are missing from TCRdb's copy, which holds only in-frame ones; the method was immunoSEQ multiplex PCR. The sample comprises about 2.5 million clones, under 95% of which are singletons, and about 0.36% rests with the top ten. V was trimmed by 6 bases and J by 0 bases, leaving 15 bases between them. Germline V lookup: CDR1 MNHEY, CDR2 SMNVEV (reference sequence). This CDR3 contains 15 residues. V gene TRBV27 combines with J gene TRBJ2-7; D unresolved. The TCR sequence derives from a man aged 18 to 35 in good health. Some clones in this sample may be carry-over from other donors' samples. The material sequenced was naive CD4+ T cells from PBMCs. Subset of the sample: CD45RA+ positively selected. CDR3 region: CASRPPIGVSYEQYF. In DNA, the CDR3 is TGTGCCAGCAGGCCTCCAATCGGCGTCTCCTACGAGCAGTACTTC.